This TCR beta chain was identified in a study of shared clonotypes between healthy human individuals. About the research overall: Per donor, CD8 memory used one plate, CD8 naive used two, CD4 memory used three and CD4 naive used three.

Produced via immunoSEQ multiplex PCR; TCRdb's table is partial and in-frame only. The sample holds about 550,000 clones, about 95% seen once. The germline gives CDR1 WNHNN, CDR2 SYGVQD (reference sequence). The CDR3 loop spans 12 amino acids. The V gene lost 5 bases and the J gene lost 3 bases, with 7 bases spanning the gap. Terminally differentiated effector memory CD45RA+ cells were left out of the naive CD8 fraction, which was CD45RO-negative and positively selected for CCR7. The sequence was collected from a woman aged 25-40 years in good health. The chain couples TRBV10-1 to TRBJ1-1; D unclear. The sequenced material came from naive CD8+ T cells sorted from blood. The CDR3 region is CASSPGHTEAFF. CDR3 in DNA: TGCGCCAGCAGTCCCGGGCACACTGAAGCTTTCTTT.